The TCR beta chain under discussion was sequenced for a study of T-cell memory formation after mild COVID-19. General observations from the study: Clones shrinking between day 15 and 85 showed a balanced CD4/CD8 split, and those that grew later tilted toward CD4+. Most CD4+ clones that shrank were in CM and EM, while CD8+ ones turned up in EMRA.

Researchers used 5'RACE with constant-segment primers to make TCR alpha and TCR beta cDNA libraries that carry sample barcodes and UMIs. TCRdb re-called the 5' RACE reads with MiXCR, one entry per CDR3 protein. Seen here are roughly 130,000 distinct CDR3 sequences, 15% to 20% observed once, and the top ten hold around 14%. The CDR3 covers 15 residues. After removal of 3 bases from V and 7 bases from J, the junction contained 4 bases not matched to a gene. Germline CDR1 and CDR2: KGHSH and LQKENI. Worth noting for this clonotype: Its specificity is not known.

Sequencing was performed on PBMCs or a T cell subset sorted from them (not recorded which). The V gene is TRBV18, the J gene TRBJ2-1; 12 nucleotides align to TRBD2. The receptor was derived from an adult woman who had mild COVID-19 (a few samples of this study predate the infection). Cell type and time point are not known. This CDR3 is CASSPSTSGSNEQFF. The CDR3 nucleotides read TGTGCCAGCTCACCCTCGACTAGCGGGAGTAATGAGCAGTTCTTC.